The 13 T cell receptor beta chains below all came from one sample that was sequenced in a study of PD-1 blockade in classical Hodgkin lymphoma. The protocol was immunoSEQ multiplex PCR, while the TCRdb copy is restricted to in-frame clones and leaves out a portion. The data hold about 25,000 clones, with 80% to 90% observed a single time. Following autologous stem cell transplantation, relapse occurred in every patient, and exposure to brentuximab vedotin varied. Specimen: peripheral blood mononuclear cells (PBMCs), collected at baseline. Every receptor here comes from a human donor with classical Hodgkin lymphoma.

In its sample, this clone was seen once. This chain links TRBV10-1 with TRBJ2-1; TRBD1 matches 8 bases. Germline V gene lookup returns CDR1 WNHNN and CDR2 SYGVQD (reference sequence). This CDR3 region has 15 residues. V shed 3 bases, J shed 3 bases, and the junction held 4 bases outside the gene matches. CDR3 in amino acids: CASSDSDRDYNEQFF. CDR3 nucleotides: TGCGCCAGCAGTGATTCGGACAGGGACTACAATGAGCAGTTCTTC.

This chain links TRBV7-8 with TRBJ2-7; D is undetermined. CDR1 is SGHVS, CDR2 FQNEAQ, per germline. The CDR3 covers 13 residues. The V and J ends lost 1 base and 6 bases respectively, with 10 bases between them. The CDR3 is CASSLGANGEQYF. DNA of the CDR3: TGTGCCAGCAGCTTAGGGGCAAATGGCGAGCAGTACTTC.

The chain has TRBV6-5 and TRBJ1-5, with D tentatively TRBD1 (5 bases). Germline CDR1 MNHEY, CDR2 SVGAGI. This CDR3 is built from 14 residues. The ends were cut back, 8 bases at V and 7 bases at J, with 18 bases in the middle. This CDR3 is CASSRGGFGQPQHF. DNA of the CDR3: TGTGCCAGCTCGAGGGGCGGGTTCGGCCAGCCCCAGCATTTT.

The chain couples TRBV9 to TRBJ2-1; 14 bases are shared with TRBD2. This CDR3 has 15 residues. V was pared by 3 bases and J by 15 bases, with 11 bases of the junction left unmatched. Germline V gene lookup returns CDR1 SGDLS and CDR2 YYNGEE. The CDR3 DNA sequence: TGTGCCAGCAGCGAGTCAGCGGGACTAGCGGGGGCCGCGTTCTTC. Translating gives CASSESAGLAGAAFF.

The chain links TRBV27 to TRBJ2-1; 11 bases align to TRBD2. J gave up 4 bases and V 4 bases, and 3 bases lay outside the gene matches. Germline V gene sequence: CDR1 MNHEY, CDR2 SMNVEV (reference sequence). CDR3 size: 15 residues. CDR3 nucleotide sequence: TGTGCCAGCAGTTCGGGGACTAGCGGTTACAATGAGCAGTTCTTC. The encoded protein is CASSSGTSGYNEQFF.

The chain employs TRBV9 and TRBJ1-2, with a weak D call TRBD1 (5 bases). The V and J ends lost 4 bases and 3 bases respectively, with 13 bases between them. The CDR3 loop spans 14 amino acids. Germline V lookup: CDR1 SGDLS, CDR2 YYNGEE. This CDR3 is CASSQGGEDYGYTF. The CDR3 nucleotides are TGTGCCAGCAGCCAAGGAGGGGAGGACTATGGCTACACCTTC.

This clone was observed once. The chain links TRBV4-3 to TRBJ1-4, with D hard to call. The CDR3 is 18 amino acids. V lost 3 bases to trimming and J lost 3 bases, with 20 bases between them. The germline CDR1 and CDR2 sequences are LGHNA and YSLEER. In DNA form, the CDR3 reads TGCGCCAGCAGCCATGGTTATTGGTCGGGTGGTGCTAATGAAAAACTGTTTTTT. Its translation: CASSHGYWSGGANEKLFF.

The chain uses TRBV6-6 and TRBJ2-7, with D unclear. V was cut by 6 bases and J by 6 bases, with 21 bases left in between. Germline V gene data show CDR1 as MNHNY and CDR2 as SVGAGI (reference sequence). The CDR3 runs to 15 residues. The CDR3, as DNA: TGTGCCAGCAGGGTCCAATCCGGTCTCTCCGTCGAGCAGTACTTC. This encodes CASRVQSGLSVEQYF.

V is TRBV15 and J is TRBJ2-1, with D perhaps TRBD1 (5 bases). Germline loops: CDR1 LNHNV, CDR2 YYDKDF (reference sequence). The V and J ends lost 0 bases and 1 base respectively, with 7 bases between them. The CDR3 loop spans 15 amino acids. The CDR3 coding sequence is TGTGCCACCAGCAGAGAAGGGGAATCCTACAATGAGCAGTTCTTC. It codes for CATSREGESYNEQFF.

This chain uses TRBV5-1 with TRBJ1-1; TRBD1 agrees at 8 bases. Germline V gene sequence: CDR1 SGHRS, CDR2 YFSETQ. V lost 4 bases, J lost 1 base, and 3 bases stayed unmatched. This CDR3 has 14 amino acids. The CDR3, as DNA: TGCGCCAGCAGCAACGGACAGGGGAACACTGAAGCTTTCTTT. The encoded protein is CASSNGQGNTEAFF.

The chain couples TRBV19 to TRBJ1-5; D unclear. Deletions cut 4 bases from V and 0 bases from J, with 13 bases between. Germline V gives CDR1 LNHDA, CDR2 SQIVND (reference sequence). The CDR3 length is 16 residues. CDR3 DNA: TGTGCCAGTAGTACCACCTACACCCTTAGCAATCAGCCCCAGCATTTT. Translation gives CASSTTYTLSNQPQHF. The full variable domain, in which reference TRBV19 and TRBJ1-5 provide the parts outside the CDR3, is DGGITQSPKYLFRKEGQNVTLSCEQNLNHDAMYWYRQDPGQGLRLIYYSQIVNDFQKGDIAEGYSVSREKKESFPLTVTSAQKNPTAFYLCASSTTYTLSNQPQHFGDGTRLSIL.

The CDR3 region has the DNA TGTGCCAGCAGCTTGGCACAGGCGGGAACCTATGGCTACACCTTC. Translating it yields CASSLAQAGTYGYTF. The chain uses TRBV5-5 and TRBJ1-2; a possible D gene is TRBD1 (5 bases). CDR3 length: 15 residues. Trimming pared 0 bases from V and 4 bases from J, leaving 13 bases between. CDR1 and CDR2 (germline): SGHKS, YYEKEE (reference sequence). The full variable domain, rest sourced from reference TRBV5-5 and TRBJ1-2, is DAGVTQSPTHLIKTRGQQVTLRCSPISGHKSVSWYQQVLGQGPQFIFQYYEKEERGRGNFPDRFSARQFPNYSSELNVNALLLGDSALYLCASSLAQAGTYGYTFGSGTRLTVV.

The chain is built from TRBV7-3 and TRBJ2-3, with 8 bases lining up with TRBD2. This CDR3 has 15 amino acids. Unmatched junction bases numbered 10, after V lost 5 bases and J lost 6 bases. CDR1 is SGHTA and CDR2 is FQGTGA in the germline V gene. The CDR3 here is CASSEPGGATDTQYF. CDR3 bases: TGTGCCAGCAGCGAACCCGGGGGGGCCACGGATACGCAGTATTTT.